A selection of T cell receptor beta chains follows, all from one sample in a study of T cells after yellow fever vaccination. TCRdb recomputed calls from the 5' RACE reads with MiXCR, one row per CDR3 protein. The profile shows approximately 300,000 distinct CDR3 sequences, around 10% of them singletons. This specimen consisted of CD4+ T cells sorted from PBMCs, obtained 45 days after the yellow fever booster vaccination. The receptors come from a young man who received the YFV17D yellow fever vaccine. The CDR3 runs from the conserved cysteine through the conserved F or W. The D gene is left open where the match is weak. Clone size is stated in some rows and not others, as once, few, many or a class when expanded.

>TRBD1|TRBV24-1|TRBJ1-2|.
TGTGCCACCAGTGATTTCCTGAGGGACAGGGTAAACTATGGCTACACCTTC
CATSDFLRDRVNYGYTF
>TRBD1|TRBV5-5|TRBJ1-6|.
TGTGCCAGCAGCGAGATCTGGACAGGGGGGTTTGATAATTCACCCCTCCACTTT
CASSEIWTGGFDNSPLHF
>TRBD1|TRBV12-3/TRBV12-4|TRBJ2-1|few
TGTGCCAGTGGGATTCGTAGGGGGCACAATGAGCAGTTCTTC
CASGIRRGHNEQFF
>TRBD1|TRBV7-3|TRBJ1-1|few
TGTGCCAGCAGCTTACAGGGACAGACTGAAGCTTTCTTT
CASSLQGQTEAFF
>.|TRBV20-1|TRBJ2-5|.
TGCAGTGCTAGATCTGCTTGGACCCAGTACTTC
CSARSAWTQYF
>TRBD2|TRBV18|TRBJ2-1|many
TGTGCCAGCTCCCTGGGCGGGGGAGGCAATGAGCAGTTCTTC
CASSLGGGGNEQFF
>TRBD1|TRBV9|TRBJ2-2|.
TGTGCCAGCAGCGGACGTCGACAGGGACCCGGGGAGCTGTTTTTT
CASSGRRQGPGELFF
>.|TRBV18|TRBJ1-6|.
TGTGCCAGCTCACCACCGAAGGGACCCAATTCACCCCTCCACTTT
CASSPPKGPNSPLHF
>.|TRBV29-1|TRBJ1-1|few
TGCAGCGTTGGAGGGGTCAACACTGAAGCTTTCTTT
CSVGGVNTEAFF
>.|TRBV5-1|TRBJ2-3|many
TGCGCCAGCAGCTTGGGGGTGTCAAAGAATACGCAGTATTTT
CASSLGVSKNTQYF
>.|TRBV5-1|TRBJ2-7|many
TGCGCCAGTGGTAAGGGTATCTACGAGCAGTACTTC
CASGKGIYEQYF
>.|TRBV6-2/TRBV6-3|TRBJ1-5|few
TGTGCCAGCATGGGTTCATCGACAGGAGGCCTTCAGCCCCAGCATTTT
CASMGSSTGGLQPQHF
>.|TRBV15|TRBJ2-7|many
TGTGCCACCAGCAAAGACAGATACGAGCAGTACTTC
CATSKDRYEQYF
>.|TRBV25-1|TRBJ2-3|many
TGTGCCAGCAGTGTAGGTGGGGGCCGACCCACAGATACGCAGTATTTT
CASSVGGGRPTDTQYF
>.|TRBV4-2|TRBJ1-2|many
TGTGCCAGCAGCCGGACAGACGGCTATGGCTACACCTTC
CASSRTDGYGYTF
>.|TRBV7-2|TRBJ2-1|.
TGTGCCAGCAGCTTTCCCGGGGCACACAATGAGCAGTTCTTC
CASSFPGAHNEQFF
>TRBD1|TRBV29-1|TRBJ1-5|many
TGCAGCGTTATTGTGGGCCAGGGGGCAGCTCAGCCCCAGCATTTT
CSVIVGQGAAQPQHF
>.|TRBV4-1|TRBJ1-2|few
TGCGCCAGCAGCCAAGAGGAGGGCCCGTTGGGGAAGTTTAACTATGGCTACACCTTC
CASSQEEGPLGKFNYGYTF
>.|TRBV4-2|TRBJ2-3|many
TGTGCCAGCAGCCAAGCCTCCCCCACCATGTGGACGGCGCAGTATTTT
CASSQASPTMWTAQYF
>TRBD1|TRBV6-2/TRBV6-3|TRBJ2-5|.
TGTGCCAGCAGTTTCCCCTTGGACAGGGGAGAGACCCAGTACTTC
CASSFPLDRGETQYF
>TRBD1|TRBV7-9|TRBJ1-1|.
TGTGCCAGCAGCCCCGGGACAGGGTTTAGCGGGGCTTTCTTT
CASSPGTGFSGAFF
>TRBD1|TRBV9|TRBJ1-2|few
TGTGCCAGCAGCGCCGGGGCGACAGGGTACAGTGGCTACACCTTC
CASSAGATGYSGYTF